Shown below are 11 T cell receptor beta chains from a single sample sequenced in a study of cytomegalovirus exposure and HLA in healthy donors. The PCR employed 60 Vbeta primers together with 13 Jbeta primers. Data came from immunoSEQ multiplex PCR; TCRdb stores just in-frame clones and leaves some out. The sample consists of more than 85,000 clones, roughly four fifths of them appearing once. The sample taken for sequencing was PBMCs. The receptors stem from a man aged 40-49 years in good health and CMV-seronegative.

The chain uses TRBV28 and TRBJ2-3; 8 bases are shared with TRBD2. Germline V gene data show CDR1 as MDHEN and CDR2 as SYDVKM. There are 15 residues in the CDR3. Germline trimming cut 2 bases from V and 6 bases from J; bases unmatched to any gene: 7. This CDR3 reads CASSLGAGGVDTQYF. CDR3 DNA: TGTGCCAGCAGTTTAGGGGCGGGGGGCGTGGATACGCAGTATTTT.

The genes are TRBV19 and TRBJ1-1; D unclear. Germline V gene data show CDR1 as LNHDA and CDR2 as SQIVND (reference sequence). With 7 bases removed from V and 1 base from J, the gap between germline ends came to 13 bases. This CDR3 comprises 14 residues. The CDR3 region has the DNA TGTGCCAGTACCTCACTAAAGAAGAACACTGAAGCTTTCTTT. Its protein product is CASTSLKKNTEAFF.

The V gene is TRBV6-5, the J gene TRBJ2-7; possibly TRBD2 for D (6 bases). Deletions cut 2 bases from V and 0 bases from J, with 14 bases between. This CDR3 has 16 amino acids. Germline CDR1 MNHEY, CDR2 SVGAGI. CDR3 in DNA: TGTGCCAGCAGTTACAGCGAGGTAGCGGTCTCCTACGAGCAGTACTTC. Encoded protein: CASSYSEVAVSYEQYF.

The chain couples TRBV6-5 to TRBJ2-3; 10 bases align to TRBD2. J was trimmed by 5 bases and V by 2 bases; bases with no gene match: 4. Looked up from germline, CDR1 is MNHEY and CDR2 is SVGAGI. This CDR3 is built from 15 residues. The CDR3 nucleotides read TGTGCCAGCAGTTACAGCGGGGGGGCCGGAGATACGCAGTATTTT. Its protein is CASSYSGGAGDTQYF.

J is TRBJ2-7 and V is TRBV13; TRBD2 matches at 8 bases. Looked up from germline, CDR1 is PRHDT and CDR2 is FYEKMQ (reference sequence). CDR3 length: 17 amino acids. V dropped 5 bases and J dropped 0; count of bases not matched to a gene: 12. The CDR3 region is CASSHRSGGLSSYEQYF. As DNA, the CDR3 is TGTGCCAGCAGCCACCGCAGCGGGGGCCTCAGCTCCTACGAGCAGTACTTC.

This clone turned up a few times. The chain combines TRBV19 with TRBJ2-2; 8 bases line up with TRBD1. The CDR3 runs to 16 residues. Germline CDR1 and CDR2: LNHDA and SQIVND (reference sequence). With V trimmed by 2 bases and J by 3 bases, 5 bases remained unmatched. CDR3 in amino acids: CASSIIGTGDTGELFF. CDR3 DNA: TGTGCCAGTAGTATAATCGGGACAGGCGACACCGGGGAGCTGTTTTTT. Full variable domain (missing parts from reference TRBV19 and TRBJ2-2): DGGITQSPKYLFRKEGQNVTLSCEQNLNHDAMYWYRQDPGQGLRLIYYSQIVNDFQKGDIAEGYSVSREKKESFPLTVTSAQKNPTAFYLCASSIIGTGDTGELFFGEGSRLTVL.

V and J are TRBV27 and TRBJ2-7, with a possible D match to TRBD1 (6 bases). CDR1 and CDR2 (germline): MNHEY, SMNVEV (reference sequence). Trimming shortened V by 3 bases and J by 4 bases, and 19 bases separated the two germline ends. This CDR3 region has 16 residues. The CDR3 here is CASSLAWTEVKYEQYF. The CDR3 coding sequence is TGTGCCAGCAGTTTGGCGTGGACAGAAGTTAAATACGAGCAGTACTTC.

The V and J genes are TRBV6-5 and TRBJ2-7, with 9 bases that match TRBD1. The CDR3 is 15 residues long. V was pared by 6 bases and J by 2 bases, with 8 bases of the junction left unmatched. Germline V gives CDR1 MNHEY, CDR2 SVGAGI. CDR3 residues: CASRSGTGWAYEQYF. The DNA for the CDR3 is TGTGCCAGCAGGTCCGGGACAGGGTGGGCCTACGAGCAGTACTTC.

This clone was found a few times. The chain carries TRBV4-1 and TRBJ1-3, with D maybe TRBD1 (5 bases). This CDR3 has 14 amino acids. V shed 4 bases and J shed 0 bases, with 7 bases lying between them. The germline V gene encodes CDR1 MGHRA and CDR2 YSYEKL. The CDR3 DNA sequence: TGCGCCAGCAGCCCACAGGACTCTGGAAACACCATATATTTT. Encoded protein: CASSPQDSGNTIYF.

The DNA of the CDR3 is TGTGCCAGCAGCTTGGGACAGGGTATGAATGAGCAGTTCTTC. This translates into CASSLGQGMNEQFF. This rearrangement joins TRBV11-2 to TRBJ2-1, with 9 bases that match TRBD1. The germline V gene has CDR1 SGHAT and CDR2 FQNNGV. Trimming at V came to 3 bases and at J to 7 bases, leaving 4 bases not matched to a gene. This CDR3 is 14 amino acids long.

The CDR3 coding sequence is TGTGCCAGCAGTTTATTGTTTTCGGCGGGGGGATTGGCCTACAATGAGCAGTTCTTC. Its protein is CASSLLFSAGGLAYNEQFF. The chain is built from TRBV28 and TRBJ2-1; 8 bases align to TRBD2. Trimming cost V 1 base and J 2 bases; bases outside gene matches: 13. The CDR3 is made up of 19 amino acids. Germline CDR1 is MDHEN and CDR2 is SYDVKM.